This T cell receptor (beta chain) was captured by sequencing in a study of T cells in Graves' hyperthyroidism and ophthalmopathy. Ten or more counts support this clonotype. Trimming removed 1 base from V and 2 bases from J; junction bases left unmatched: 5. Germline V gene sequence: CDR1 LGHDT, CDR2 YNNKEL (reference sequence). The CDR3 consists of 16 residues. Amplified TCR beta CDR3 regions came from RNA transcripts. HTBI primers were the set used in a first-round RT-PCR of the TCR CDR3. One entry per CDR3 protein results from TCRdb running MiXCR on the multiplex PCR reads. Of over 700,000 distinct CDR3 sequences in the sample, around 19% were seen once.

This receptor was identified in a woman in her forties or fifties with Graves' hyperthyroidism that later progressed to Graves' ophthalmopathy. Source material: blood. This chain connects TRBV3-1 to TRBJ1-5, with 7 positions matching TRBD1. CDR3 nucleotide sequence: TGTGCCAGCAGCCAAGCCTCTACAGGGGGCAATCAGCCCCAGCATTTT. Residues: CASSQASTGGNQPQHF.